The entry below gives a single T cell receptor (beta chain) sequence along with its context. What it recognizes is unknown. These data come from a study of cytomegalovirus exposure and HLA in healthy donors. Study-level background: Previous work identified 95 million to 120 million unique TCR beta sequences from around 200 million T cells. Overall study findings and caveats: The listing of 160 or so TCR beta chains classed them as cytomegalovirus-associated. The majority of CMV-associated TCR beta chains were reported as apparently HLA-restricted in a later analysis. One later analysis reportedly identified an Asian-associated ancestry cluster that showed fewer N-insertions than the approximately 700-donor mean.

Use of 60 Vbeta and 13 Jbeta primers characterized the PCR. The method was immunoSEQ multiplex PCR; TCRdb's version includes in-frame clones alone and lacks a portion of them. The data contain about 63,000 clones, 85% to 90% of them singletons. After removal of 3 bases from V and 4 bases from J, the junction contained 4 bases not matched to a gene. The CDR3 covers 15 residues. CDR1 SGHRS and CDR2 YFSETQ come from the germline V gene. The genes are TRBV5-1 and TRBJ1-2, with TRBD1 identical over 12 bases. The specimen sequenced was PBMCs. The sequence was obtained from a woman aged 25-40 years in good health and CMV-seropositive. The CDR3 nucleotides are TGCGCCAGCAGCTCGGGACAGGGGGCGGTCTATGGCTACACCTTC. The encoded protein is CASSSGQGAVYGYTF.